These 4 T cell receptor beta chains originate from one sample sequenced in a study of blood T cell repertoires in COVID-19. Clones were sequenced by immunoSEQ multiplex PCR, and TCRdb holds only the in-frame ones, with some missing. The data contain some 91,000 clones, 90% of them singletons. Specimen: peripheral blood. The receptor set was obtained from a man aged 55 to 69 with acute or convalescent COVID-19.

CDR3 region: CASSPGTDTNEKLFF. The CDR3 nucleotides are TGCGCCAGCAGCCCTGGGACAGATACTAATGAAAAACTGTTTTTT. The chain couples TRBV5-1 to TRBJ1-4, with TRBD1 matching 7 bases. Germline CDR1 reads SGHRS; CDR2 reads YFSETQ. There are 15 residues in the CDR3. With V trimmed by 4 bases and J by 2 bases, 5 bases remained unmatched.

V usage is TRBV7-9 and J usage is TRBJ2-5; D not certain. The V end lost 5 bases, the J end lost 7 bases, and 14 bases lay between the germline ends. The CDR3 spans 13 residues. Germline V gene lookup returns CDR1 SEHNR and CDR2 FQNEAQ (reference sequence). The CDR3 DNA reads TGTGCCAGCAGCCCATTTCCTACGGGGACCCAGTACTTC. It translates to CASSPFPTGTQYF.

V usage is TRBV5-1 and J usage is TRBJ1-3; TRBD1 is a possible D gene (6 bases). The length of the CDR3 is 17 residues. The germline V and J ends were trimmed by 1 base and 0 bases, with 14 bases remaining between them. Germline V gene lookup returns CDR1 SGHRS and CDR2 YFSETQ. In DNA form, the CDR3 reads TGCGCCAGCAGCTTGACCCACAGGGTATACTCTGGAAACACCATATATTTT. It is translated as CASSLTHRVYSGNTIYF.

The V and J genes are TRBV18 and TRBJ1-3, with D possibly matching TRBD1 (5 bases). CDR3 length equals 15 residues. Trimming took off 0 bases at V and 3 bases at J, with 9 bases between the two ends. The germline CDR1 and CDR2 sequences are KGHSH and LQKENI. The CDR3 region is CASSPPGARGNTIYF. CDR3 coding DNA: TGTGCCAGCTCACCACCTGGGGCTCGTGGAAACACCATATATTTT.